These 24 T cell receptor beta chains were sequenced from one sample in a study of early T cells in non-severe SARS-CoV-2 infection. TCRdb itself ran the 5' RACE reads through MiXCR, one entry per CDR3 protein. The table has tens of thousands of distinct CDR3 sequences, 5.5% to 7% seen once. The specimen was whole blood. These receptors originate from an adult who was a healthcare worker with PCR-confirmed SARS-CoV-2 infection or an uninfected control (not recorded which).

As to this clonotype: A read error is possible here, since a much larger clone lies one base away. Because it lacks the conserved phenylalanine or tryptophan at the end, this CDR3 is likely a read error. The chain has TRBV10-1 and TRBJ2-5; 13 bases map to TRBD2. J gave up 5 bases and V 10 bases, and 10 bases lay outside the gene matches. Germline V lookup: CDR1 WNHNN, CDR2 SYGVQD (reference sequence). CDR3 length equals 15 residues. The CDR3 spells CAIRTSGSGLETQYS. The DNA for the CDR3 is TGCGCCATCCGGACTAGCGGGAGTGGGCTGGAGACCCAGTACTCC.

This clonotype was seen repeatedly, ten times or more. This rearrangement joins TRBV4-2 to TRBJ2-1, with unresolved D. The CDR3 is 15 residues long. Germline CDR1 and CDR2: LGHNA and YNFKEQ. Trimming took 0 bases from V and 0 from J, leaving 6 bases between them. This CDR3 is CASSQDRYSYNEQFF. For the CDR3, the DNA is TGTGCCAGCAGCCAAGATCGCTACTCCTACAATGAGCAGTTCTTC.

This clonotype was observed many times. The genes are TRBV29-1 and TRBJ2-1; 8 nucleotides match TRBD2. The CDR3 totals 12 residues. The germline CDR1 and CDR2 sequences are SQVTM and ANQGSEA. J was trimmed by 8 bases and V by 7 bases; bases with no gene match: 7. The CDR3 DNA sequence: TGCAGCGCTGGACTAGCAGCGGATGAGCAGTTCTTC. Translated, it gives CSAGLAADEQFF.

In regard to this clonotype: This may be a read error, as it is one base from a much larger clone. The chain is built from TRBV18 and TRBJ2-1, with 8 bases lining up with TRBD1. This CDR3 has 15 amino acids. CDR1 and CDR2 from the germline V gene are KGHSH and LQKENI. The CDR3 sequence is CTSSHQGALYNEQFF. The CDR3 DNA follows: TGTACCAGCTCGCACCAGGGGGCTCTATACAATGAGCAGTTCTTC.

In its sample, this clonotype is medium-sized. The CDR3 nucleotides read TGCGCCAGCAGCTTGTCGACGGCGAACACCGGGGAGCTGTTTTTT. Translating it yields CASSLSTANTGELFF. The genes are TRBV5-1 and TRBJ2-2; D call uncertain. V shed 1 base and J shed 0 bases, with 7 bases lying between them. Germline-derived CDR1 and CDR2 are SGHRS and YFSETQ. This CDR3 has 15 residues.

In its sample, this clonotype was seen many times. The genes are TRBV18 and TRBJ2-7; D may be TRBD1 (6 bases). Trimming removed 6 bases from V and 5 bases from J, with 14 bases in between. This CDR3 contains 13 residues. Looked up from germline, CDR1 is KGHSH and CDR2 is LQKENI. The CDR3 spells CASSGNRVHEQYF. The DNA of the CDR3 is TGTGCCAGCTCGGGCAACAGGGTCCACGAGCAGTACTTC.

Here the CDR3 DNA reads TGCAGTGCTAGTGGCCAAGAGACCCAGTACTTC. Its protein is CSASGQETQYF. The chain uses TRBV20-1 and TRBJ2-5, with D hard to call. Trimming shortened V by 3 bases and J by 1 base, and 3 bases separated the two germline ends. The CDR3 covers 11 residues. Germline lookup yields CDR1 DFQATT and CDR2 SNEGSKA (reference sequence).

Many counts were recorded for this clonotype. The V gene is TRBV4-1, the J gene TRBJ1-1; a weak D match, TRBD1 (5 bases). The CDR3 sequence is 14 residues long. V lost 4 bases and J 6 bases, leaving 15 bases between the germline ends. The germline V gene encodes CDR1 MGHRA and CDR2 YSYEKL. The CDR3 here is CASSRGLVSAEAFF. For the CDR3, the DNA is TGCGCCAGCAGCCGGGGCCTTGTAAGCGCTGAAGCTTTCTTT.

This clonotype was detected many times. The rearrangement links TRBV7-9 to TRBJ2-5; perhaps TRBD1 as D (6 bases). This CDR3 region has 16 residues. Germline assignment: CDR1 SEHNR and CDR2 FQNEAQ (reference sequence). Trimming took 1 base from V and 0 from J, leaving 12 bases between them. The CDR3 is CASSLGRGAYQETQYF. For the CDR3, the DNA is TGTGCCAGCAGCTTAGGCAGGGGAGCGTACCAAGAGACCCAGTACTTC.

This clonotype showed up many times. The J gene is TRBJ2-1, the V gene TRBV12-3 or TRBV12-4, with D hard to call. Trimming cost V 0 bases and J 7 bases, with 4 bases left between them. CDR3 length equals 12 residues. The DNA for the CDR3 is TGTGCCAGCAGTTTAGCGGGTAATGAGCAGTTCTTC. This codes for CASSLAGNEQFF.

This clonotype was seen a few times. The CDR3 DNA reads TGCAGTGCCCCTATGCGGGGGATCACAGATACGCAGTATTTT. Protein product: CSAPMRGITDTQYF. The chain joins TRBV20-1 to TRBJ2-3; TRBD2 matches 7 bases. V shed 6 bases, J shed 2 bases, and the junction held 8 bases outside the gene matches. The germline gives CDR1 DFQATT, CDR2 SNEGSKA (reference sequence). The CDR3 loop spans 14 amino acids.

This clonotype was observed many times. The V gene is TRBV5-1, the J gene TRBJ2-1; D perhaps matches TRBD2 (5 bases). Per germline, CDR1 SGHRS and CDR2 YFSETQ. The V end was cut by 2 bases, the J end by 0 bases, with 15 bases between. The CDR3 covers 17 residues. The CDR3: CASSFNLPGSSYNEQFF. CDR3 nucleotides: TGCGCCAGCAGCTTTAATCTTCCGGGGAGCTCCTACAATGAGCAGTTCTTC. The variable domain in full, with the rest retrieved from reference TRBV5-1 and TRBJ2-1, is KAGVTQTPRYLIKTRGQQVTLSCSPISGHRSVSWYQQTPGQGLQFLFEYFSETQRNKGNFPGRFSGRQFSNSRSEMNVSTLELGDSALYLCASSFNLPGSSYNEQFFGPGTRLTVL.

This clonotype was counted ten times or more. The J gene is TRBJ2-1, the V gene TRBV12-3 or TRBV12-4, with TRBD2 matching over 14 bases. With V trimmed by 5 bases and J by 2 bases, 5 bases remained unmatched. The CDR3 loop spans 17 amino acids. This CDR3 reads CASSLGLAGVTYNEQFF. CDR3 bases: TGTGCCAGCAGTCTGGGACTAGCGGGAGTAACCTACAATGAGCAGTTCTTC.

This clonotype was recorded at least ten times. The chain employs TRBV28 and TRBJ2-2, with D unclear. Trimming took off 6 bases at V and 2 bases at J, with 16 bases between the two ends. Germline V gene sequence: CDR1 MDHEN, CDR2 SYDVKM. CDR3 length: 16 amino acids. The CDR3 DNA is TGTGCCAGCAGAAGAAGGGCCGGGTTTAACACCGGGGAGCTGTTTTTT. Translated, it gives CASRRRAGFNTGELFF.

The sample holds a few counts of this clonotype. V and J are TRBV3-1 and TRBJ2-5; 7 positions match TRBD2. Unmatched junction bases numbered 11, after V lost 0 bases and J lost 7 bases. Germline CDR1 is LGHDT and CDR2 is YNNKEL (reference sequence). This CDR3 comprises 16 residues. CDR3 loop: CASSQEWDWASGTQYF. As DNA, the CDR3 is TGTGCCAGCAGCCAAGAATGGGATTGGGCTAGCGGGACCCAGTACTTC.

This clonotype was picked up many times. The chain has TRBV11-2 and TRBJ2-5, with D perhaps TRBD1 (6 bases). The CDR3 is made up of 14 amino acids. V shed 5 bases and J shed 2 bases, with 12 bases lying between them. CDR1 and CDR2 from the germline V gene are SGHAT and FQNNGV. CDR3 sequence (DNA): TGTGCCAGCAGCCCTAGGGGGTGGCAAGAGACCCAGTACTTC. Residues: CASSPRGWQETQYF.

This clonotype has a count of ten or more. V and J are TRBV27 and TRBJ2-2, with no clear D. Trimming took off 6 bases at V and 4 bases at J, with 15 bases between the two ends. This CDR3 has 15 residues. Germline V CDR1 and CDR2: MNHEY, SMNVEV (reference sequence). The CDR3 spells CASSPGSVGTGELFF. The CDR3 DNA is TGTGCCAGCAGCCCGGGTTCTGTGGGCACCGGGGAGCTGTTTTTT.

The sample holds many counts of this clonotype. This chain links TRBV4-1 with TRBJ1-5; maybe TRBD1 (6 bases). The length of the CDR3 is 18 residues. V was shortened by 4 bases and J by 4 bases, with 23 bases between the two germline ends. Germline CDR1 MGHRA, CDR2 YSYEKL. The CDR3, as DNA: TGCGCCAGCAGCCCTAGGAAGATAGGACAGCACCCAAATCAGCCCCAGCATTTT. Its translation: CASSPRKIGQHPNQPQHF.

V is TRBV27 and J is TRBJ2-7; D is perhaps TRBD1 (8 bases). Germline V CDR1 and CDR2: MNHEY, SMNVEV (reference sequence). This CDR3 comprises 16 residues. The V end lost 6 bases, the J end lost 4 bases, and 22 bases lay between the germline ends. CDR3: CASRIQAGQGAYEQYF. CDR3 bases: TGTGCCAGCAGGATCCAAGCGGGGCAGGGGGCTTACGAGCAGTACTTC.

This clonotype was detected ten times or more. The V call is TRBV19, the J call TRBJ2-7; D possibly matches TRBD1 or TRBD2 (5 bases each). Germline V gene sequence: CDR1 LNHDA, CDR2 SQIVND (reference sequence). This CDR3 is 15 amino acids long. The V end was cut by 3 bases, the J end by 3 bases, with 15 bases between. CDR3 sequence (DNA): TGTGCCAGTAGTATTTCGGGACGGAATTACTACGAGCAGTACTTC. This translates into CASSISGRNYYEQYF.

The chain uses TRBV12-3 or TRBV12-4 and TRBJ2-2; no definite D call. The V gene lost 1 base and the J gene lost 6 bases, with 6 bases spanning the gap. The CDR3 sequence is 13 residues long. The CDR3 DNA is TGTGCCAGCAGTTTAGGTCCGGCCGGGGAGCTGTTTTTT. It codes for CASSLGPAGELFF.

As DNA, the CDR3 is TGTGCCAGCAGCTGGGCCGCCGAAAAGTACTTC. Translating gives CASSWAAEKYF. The chain combines TRBV7-2 with TRBJ2-7; no clear D. Germline V lookup: CDR1 SGHTA, CDR2 FQGNSA. The CDR3 is 11 residues long. With 4 bases removed from V and 11 bases from J, the gap between germline ends came to 12 bases.

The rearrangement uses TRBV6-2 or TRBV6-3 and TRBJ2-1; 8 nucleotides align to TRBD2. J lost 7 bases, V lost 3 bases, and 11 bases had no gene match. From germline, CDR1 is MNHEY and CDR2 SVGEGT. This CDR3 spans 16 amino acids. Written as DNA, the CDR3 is TGTGCCAGCAGTTATATTATAGCGGGAATTGAGAATGAGCAGTTCTTC. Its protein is CASSYIIAGIENEQFF.

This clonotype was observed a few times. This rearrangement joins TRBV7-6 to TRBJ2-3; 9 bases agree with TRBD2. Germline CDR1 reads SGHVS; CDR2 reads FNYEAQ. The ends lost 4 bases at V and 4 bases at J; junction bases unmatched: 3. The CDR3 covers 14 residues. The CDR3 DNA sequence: TGTGCCAGCAGCTCGGGCGGGAGGGCAGATACGCAGTATTTT. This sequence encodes CASSSGGRADTQYF.